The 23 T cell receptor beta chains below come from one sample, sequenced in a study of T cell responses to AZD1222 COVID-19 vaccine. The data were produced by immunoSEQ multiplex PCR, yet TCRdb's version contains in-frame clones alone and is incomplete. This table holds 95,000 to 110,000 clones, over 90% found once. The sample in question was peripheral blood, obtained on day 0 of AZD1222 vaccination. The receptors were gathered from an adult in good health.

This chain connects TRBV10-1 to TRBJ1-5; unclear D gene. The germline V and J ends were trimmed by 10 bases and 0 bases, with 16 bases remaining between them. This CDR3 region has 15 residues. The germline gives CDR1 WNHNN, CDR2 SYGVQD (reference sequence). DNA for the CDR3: TGCGCCAACACAATCGGGGATGATAGCAATCAGCCCCAGCATTTT. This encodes CANTIGDDSNQPQHF.

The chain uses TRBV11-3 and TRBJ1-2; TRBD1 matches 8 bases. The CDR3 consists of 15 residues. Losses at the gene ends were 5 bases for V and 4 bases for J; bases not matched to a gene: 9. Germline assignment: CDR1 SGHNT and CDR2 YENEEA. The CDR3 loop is CASSARTGRIYGYTF. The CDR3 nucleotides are TGTGCCAGCAGCGCTCGGACAGGGCGAATCTATGGCTACACCTTC.

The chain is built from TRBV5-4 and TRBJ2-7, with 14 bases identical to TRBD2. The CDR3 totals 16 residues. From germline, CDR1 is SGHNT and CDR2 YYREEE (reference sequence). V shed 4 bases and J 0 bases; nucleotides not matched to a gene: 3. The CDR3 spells CASSPGLAGVSYEQYF. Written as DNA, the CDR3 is TGTGCCAGCAGCCCGGGACTAGCGGGAGTCTCCTACGAGCAGTACTTC.

DNA for the CDR3: TGTGCCAGCAGCTTGGGGACAGGGTTTGATACGCAGTATTTT. This codes for CASSLGTGFDTQYF. The chain joins TRBV5-4 to TRBJ2-3; 8 positions agree with TRBD1. The V gene's germline CDR1 is SGHNT and CDR2 YYREEE (reference sequence). The CDR3 spans 14 residues. V lost 0 bases, J lost 6 bases, and 3 bases stayed unmatched.

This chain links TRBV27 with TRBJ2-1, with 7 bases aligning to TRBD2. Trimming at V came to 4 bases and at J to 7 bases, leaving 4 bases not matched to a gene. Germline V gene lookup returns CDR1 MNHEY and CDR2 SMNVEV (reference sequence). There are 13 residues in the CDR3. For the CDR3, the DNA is TGTGCCAGCAGTTCCCAACTAGCGAATGAGCAGTTCTTC. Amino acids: CASSSQLANEQFF.

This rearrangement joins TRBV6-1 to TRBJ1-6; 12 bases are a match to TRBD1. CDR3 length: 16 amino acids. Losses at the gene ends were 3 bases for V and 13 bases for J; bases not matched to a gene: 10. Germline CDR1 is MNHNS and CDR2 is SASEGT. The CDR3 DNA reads TGTGCCAGCAGTGATAGGGACAGGGGGCGGAATAGGCCCCTCCACTTT. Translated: CASSDRDRGRNRPLHF.

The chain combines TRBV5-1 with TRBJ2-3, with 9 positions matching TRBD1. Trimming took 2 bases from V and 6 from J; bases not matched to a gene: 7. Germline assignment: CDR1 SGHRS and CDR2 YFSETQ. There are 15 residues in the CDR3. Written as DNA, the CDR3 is TGCGCCAGCAGCTTCAGACAGGGGGGGACCGATACGCAGTATTTT. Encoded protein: CASSFRQGGTDTQYF.

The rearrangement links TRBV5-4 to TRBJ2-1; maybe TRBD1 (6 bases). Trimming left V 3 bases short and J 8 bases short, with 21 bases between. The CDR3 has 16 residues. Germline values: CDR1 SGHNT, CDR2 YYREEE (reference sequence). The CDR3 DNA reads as TGTGCCAGCAGCTCCGGACAGATGGTCGCGCGAGATGAGCAGTTCTTC. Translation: CASSSGQMVARDEQFF. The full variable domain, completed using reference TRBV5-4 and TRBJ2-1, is ETGVTQSPTHLIKTRGQQVTLRCSSQSGHNTVSWYQQALGQGPQFIFQYYREEENGRGNFPPRFSGLQFPNYSSELNVNALELDDSALYLCASSSGQMVARDEQFFGPGTRLTVL.

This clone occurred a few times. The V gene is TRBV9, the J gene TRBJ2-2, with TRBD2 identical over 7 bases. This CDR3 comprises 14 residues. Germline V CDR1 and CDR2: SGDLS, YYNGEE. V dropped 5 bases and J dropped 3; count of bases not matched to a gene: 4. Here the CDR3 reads CASRLLADTGELFF. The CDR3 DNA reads TGTGCCAGCAGGTTGCTAGCGGACACCGGGGAGCTGTTTTTT.

The CDR3 sequence is CASTPRGGGHGYTF. CDR3 sequence (DNA): TGTGCCAGTACCCCTCGGGGCGGGGGTCATGGCTACACCTTC. J is TRBJ1-2 and V is TRBV19; D is perhaps TRBD1 (5 bases). The CDR3 runs 14 residues. Trimming removed 7 bases at V and 6 bases at J, with 18 bases between. The germline V gene encodes CDR1 LNHDA and CDR2 SQIVND (reference sequence).

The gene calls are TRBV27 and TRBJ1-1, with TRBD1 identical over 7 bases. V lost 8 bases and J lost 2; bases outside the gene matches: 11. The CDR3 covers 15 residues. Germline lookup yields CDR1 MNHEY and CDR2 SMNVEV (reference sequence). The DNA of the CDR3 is TGTGCCAGCCCCTACGGGGCAGGGGGAAACACTGAAGCTTTCTTT. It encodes CASPYGAGGNTEAFF.

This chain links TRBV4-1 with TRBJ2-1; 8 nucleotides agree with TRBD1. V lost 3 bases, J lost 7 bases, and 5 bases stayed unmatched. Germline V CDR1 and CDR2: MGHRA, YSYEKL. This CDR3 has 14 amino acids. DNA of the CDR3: TGCGCCAGCAGCCACCGGACAGGGCCGAATGAGCAGTTCTTC. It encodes CASSHRTGPNEQFF.

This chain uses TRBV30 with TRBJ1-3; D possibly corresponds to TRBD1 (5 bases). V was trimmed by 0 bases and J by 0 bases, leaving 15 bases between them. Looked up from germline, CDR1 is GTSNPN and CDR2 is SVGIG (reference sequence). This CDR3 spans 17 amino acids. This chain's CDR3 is CAWSVPLWTSSGNTIYF. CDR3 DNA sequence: TGTGCCTGGAGTGTACCCTTATGGACAAGCTCTGGAAACACCATATATTTT.

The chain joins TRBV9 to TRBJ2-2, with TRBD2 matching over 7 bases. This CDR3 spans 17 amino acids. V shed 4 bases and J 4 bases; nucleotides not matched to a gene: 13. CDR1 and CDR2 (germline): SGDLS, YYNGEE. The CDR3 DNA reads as TGTGCCAGCAGCACCCGAGGGGCGGGAGCGTTCACCGGGGAGCTGTTTTTT. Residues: CASSTRGAGAFTGELFF.

The CDR3 spells CASRDRDTYTEAFF. CDR3 DNA sequence: TGTGCCAGCAGGGACCGGGACACCTACACTGAAGCTTTCTTT. The chain couples TRBV28 to TRBJ1-1; D possibly corresponds to TRBD1 (6 bases). The germline V gene has CDR1 MDHEN and CDR2 SYDVKM. Trimming removed 6 bases at V and 3 bases at J, with 14 bases between. This CDR3 is 14 amino acids long. The complete variable domain, with remaining parts taken from reference TRBV28 and TRBJ1-1, reads DVKVTQSSRYLVKRTGEKVFLECVQDMDHENMFWYRQDPGLGLRLIYFSYDVKMKEKGDIPEGYSVSREKKERFSLILESASTNQTSMYLCASRDRDTYTEAFFGQGTRLTVV.

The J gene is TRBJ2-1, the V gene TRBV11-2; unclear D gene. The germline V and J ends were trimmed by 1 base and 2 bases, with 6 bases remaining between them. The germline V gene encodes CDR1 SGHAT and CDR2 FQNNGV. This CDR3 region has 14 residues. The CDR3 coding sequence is TGTGCCAGCAGCTTAGCTGGAACCTACAATGAGCAGTTCTTC. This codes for CASSLAGTYNEQFF.

The CDR3 loop is CASSQDWLAGAEQYF. The DNA of the CDR3 is TGCGCCAGCAGCCAAGATTGGCTAGCGGGAGCCGAGCAGTACTTC. J is TRBJ2-7 and V is TRBV4-1; TRBD2 matches 10 bases. Germline assignment: CDR1 MGHRA and CDR2 YSYEKL. The CDR3 runs 15 residues. J lost 6 bases, V lost 0 bases, and 5 bases had no gene match.

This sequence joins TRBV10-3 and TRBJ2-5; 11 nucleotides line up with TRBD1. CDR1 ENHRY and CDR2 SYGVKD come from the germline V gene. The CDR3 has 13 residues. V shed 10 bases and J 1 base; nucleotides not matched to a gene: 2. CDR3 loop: CATGQGGQETQYF. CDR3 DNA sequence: TGTGCCACGGGACAGGGGGGCCAAGAGACCCAGTACTTC.

The CDR3 spells CSARFALDSNNEQFF. CDR3 sequence (DNA): TGCAGCGCTAGATTTGCACTGGACAGCAACAATGAGCAGTTCTTC. The chain couples TRBV29-1 to TRBJ2-1, with D perhaps matching TRBD1 (6 bases). Trimming left V 7 bases short and J 5 bases short, with 21 bases between. CDR3 length: 15 amino acids. From germline, CDR1 is SQVTM and CDR2 ANQGSEA.

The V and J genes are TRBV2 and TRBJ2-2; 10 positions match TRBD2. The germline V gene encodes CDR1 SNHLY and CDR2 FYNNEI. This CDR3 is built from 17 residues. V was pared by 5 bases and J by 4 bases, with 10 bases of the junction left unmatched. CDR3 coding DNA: TGTGCCAGCAGTTATTTAAGCGGGAGGGCGGGCACCGGGGAGCTGTTTTTT. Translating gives CASSYLSGRAGTGELFF.

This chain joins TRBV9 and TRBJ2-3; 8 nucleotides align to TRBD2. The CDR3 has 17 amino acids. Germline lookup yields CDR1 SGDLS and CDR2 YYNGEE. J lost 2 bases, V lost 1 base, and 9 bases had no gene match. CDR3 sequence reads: CASSVLGSGSITDTQYF. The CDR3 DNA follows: TGTGCCAGCAGCGTATTAGGGAGCGGGAGTATCACAGATACGCAGTATTTT.

The CDR3 nucleotides are TGTGCCAGCAGCTTAAAGGCTAGCAATCAGCCCCAGCATTTT. Its protein is CASSLKASNQPQHF. The gene calls are TRBV7-2 and TRBJ1-5; D not certain. The CDR3 extends over 14 amino acids. Looked up from germline, CDR1 is SGHTA and CDR2 is FQGNSA. Trimming took off 2 bases at V and 0 bases at J, with 5 bases between the two ends.

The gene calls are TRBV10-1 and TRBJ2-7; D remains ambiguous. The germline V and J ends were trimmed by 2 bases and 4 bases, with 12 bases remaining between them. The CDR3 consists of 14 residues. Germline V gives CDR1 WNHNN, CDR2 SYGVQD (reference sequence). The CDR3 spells CASSESPREYEQYF. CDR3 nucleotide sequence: TGCGCCAGCAGTGAGAGCCCCCGAGAGTACGAGCAGTACTTC.